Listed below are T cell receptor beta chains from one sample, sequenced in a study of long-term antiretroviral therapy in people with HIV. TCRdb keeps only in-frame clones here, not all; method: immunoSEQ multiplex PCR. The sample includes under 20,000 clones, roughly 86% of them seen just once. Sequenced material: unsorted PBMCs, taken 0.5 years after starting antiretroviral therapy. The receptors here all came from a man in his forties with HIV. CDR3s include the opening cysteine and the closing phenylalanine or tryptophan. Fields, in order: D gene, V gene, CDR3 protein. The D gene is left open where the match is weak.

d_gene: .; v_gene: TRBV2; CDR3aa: CASSETRDTGQPQHF
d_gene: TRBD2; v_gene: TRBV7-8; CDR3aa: CASSQTSGPTGELFF
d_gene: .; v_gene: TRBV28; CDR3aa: CASSSTEGPRYIYGYTF
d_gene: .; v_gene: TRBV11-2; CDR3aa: CASSLEFSPGTEAFF
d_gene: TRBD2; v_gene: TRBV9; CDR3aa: CASRLAGALGELFF
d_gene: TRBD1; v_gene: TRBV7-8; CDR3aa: CASSSGQGYTGELFF
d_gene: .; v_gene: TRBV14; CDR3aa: CASSQRRAQGHYEQYF
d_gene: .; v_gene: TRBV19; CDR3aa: CASSIGQSSNQPQHF
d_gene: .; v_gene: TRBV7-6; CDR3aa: CASSSTGSAYNEQFF
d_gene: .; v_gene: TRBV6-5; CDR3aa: CASRYGQYLYNEQFF
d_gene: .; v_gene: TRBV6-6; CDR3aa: CASSYSSWSYTEAFF